The TCR beta chain under discussion was sequenced for a study of blood T cell repertoires in COVID-19. Using immunoSEQ multiplex PCR, the repertoire was profiled, and TCRdb retains in-frame clones only, with some absent. The data contain 260,000 or so clones, around 80% of them seen just once; the ten biggest clones take up roughly 5.8%. CDR3 length equals 16 residues. Germline CDR1 is SGHTA and CDR2 is FQGTGA. After removal of 5 bases from V and 2 bases from J, the junction contained 10 bases not matched to a gene. The receptor comes from a man older than 75 with acute or convalescent COVID-19. Sequenced: peripheral blood. The rearrangement links TRBV7-3 to TRBJ2-7, with 9 nucleotides matching TRBD1. DNA for the CDR3: TGTGCCAGCAGCCCTGGGACAGGGAGATTTCCCTACGAGCAGTACTTC. It encodes CASSPGTGRFPYEQYF.